Described below is a single T cell receptor (beta chain) sequence and its context. This record comes from a study of beta chain features in type 1 diabetes. Study-wide context: All samples yielded about 100 million examined sorted cells.

Sorting with CD45RO/CCR7/CD25/CD127/CD95/CD27 yielded naive, central memory, regulatory and stem-like memory CD4+ cells. TCRB transcripts that were expressed got sequenced, as all of the isolated RNA had been reverse transcribed. Only in-frame clones appear in the TCRdb table, and some are missing; sequencing was by immunoSEQ multiplex PCR. The sample has hundreds of thousands of clones; roughly 14% are singletons. Unmatched junction bases numbered 6, after V lost 6 bases and J lost 8 bases. The CDR3 length is 12 residues. Germline V CDR1 and CDR2: KGHSH, LQKENI. The specimen sequenced was naive CD4+ T cells from blood. The clonotype was recovered from a woman in her thirties or forties in good health. V usage is TRBV18 and J usage is TRBJ1-1; 7 bases match TRBD1. The CDR3 protein is CASSLDREEAFF. The CDR3 nucleotides read TGTGCCAGCTCCCTCGACAGGGAGGAAGCTTTCTTT.